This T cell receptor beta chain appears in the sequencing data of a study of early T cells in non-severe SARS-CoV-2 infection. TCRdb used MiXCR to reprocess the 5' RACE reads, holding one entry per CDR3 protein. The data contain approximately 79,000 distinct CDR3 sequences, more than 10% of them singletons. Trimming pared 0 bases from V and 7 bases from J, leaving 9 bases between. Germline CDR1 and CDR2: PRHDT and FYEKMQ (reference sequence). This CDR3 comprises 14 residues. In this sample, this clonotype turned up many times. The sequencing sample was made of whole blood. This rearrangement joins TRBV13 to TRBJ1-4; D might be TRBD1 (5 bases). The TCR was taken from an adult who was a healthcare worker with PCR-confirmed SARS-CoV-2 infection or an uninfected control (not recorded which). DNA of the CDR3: TGTGCCAGCAGCTTAGGCTCCGGGGGTGAAAAACTGTTTTTT. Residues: CASSLGSGGEKLFF.